This T cell receptor beta chain was obtained from a study of early T cells in non-severe SARS-CoV-2 infection (dated by TCRdb to about 2021). Background on the whole study: Bulk RNA from unsorted whole blood was used for TCR sequencing, so alpha and beta chains could not be paired. The paper as a whole reports these results and caveats: Matching against VDJdb was skewed toward anti-spike CD8 responses, likely underestimated virus-specific expansions, and missed private and CD4 specificities.

For this clonotype: It lacks a known antigen. Base-call qualities are not available, and no considerably larger clone is one nucleotide away.

The study was a case-control design nested within a healthcare worker cohort in London, UK, with weekly nasopharyngeal swab PCR tests and blood sampling. Healthcare workers were recruited during the week of the UK lockdown, between 23 and 31 March 2020, and followed weekly for up to roughly 15 weeks. Libraries were made using 5' RACE. This sample was sequenced with a NextSeq 500. In the TCR library protocol, unique molecular identifiers were attached to individual cDNA molecules to correct for PCR bias and sequencing error. Both TCR alpha and beta chains were sequenced, and tight co-correlation was observed between alpha and beta sequence abundances in each sample. From the authors' description of their analysis: Decombinator V4 was used to annotate TCR sequences for V gene, J gene and CDR3. Expanded TCRs were defined as changing significantly between any two time points under a Poisson model with p below 0.0001. TCR abundances were normalised to the total number of TCRs sequenced per sample and were expressed as counts per million. VDJdb, accessed on 1 November 2021, was searched for TCRs annotated for CMV, EBV and SARS-CoV-2, and TCRs annotated for more than one antigen were excluded. Through fastp at Q25 and MiXCR, TCRdb rebuilt clones from the public reads, retaining in-frame beta chains. Each record represents a unique CDR3 protein, reported with the most common genes and DNA among its rows. TCRdb, not the authors, supplied the V and J calls. For this sample there are under 70,000 distinct CDR3 sequences; roughly 13% appear just once. The ten largest clones represent approximately 8.5% of the sample.

The receptor comes from an adult who was a healthcare worker with PCR-confirmed SARS-CoV-2 infection or an uninfected control (not recorded which). The input for sequencing was whole blood, taken at baseline.

The CDR3 is CASSQDGGLAQNNEQFF. The bases read TGCGCCAGCAGCCAAGATGGGGGACTAGCCCAAAACAATGAGCAGTTCTTC. This chain is built from TRBV4-3 and TRBJ2-1; 9 of the junction bases match TRBD2. Including the terminal cysteine and phenylalanine, the CDR3 comprises 17 residues. Kept here is only the CDR3 DNA, which spans 51 bases and is read in frame from base 1. Per the germline V gene, LGHNA is the CDR1 and YSLEER is the CDR2. Relative to germline, V is missing 0 bases and J is missing 5 bases, with 8 bases of the junction outside any gene match.